This T cell receptor beta chain was obtained from a study of blood T cell repertoires in COVID-19 (dated by TCRdb to 2020 to 2021). As for the study more broadly: Samples covering the acute and convalescent phases of COVID-19 were provided by collaborators in the United States, Italy and Spain. The prospective study material was composed of cDNA or gDNA derived from T cells, B-cell-depleted T cells, or PBMCs. Subjects who had been exposed to COVID-19, were actively infected with it, or had recovered from it provided the deeply sampled blood TCRbeta repertoires that made up the dataset. The repertoires were released in a freely available public database intended as a resource for research on the immune response to SARS-CoV-2. The samples were drawn from two sources: the first 160 participants of the ongoing ImmuneRACE study, and 1,000 to 1,500 subjects contributed by 6 global collaborators. Nearly every sample came with metadata listing a de-identified subject ID, COVID-19 status, age in years and sex. HLA class I and class II types, where available, came from metadata supplied by the sample provider rather than from assay-based typing.

As concerns this clone: It lacks a known antigen. Base quality data are lacking; no much larger clone is found one base away.

Collaborating institutions collected whole blood in K2EDTA tubes following their own protocols. Collaborator samples were shipped for TCRbeta analysis as frozen whole blood, isolated PBMCs, or DNA extracted from either sample type. TCRbeta CDR3 regions were amplified from genomic DNA by means of the immunoSEQ Assay, a bias-controlled multiplex PCR. For the original study's pipeline: Within the assay, amplification of reference gene primers was used to estimate how many nucleated cells each sample contained. To quantify the absolute abundance of each unique TCRbeta CDR3 rearrangement, sequence reads were collapsed and filtered. For each sample, productive Simpson clonality was calculated as the square root of Simpson's diversity index across productive rearrangements. Imported from immuneACCESS, the table was reduced by TCRdb to in-frame sequences with V and J called. These copies leave out some clones; in studies compared against another copy, an unresolved V gene accounts for under half, and the cause of the remainder is not known. Clonal size and the V and J genes are those of that table, whereas D and trimming came from the DNA. For this sample the table gives a few hundred thousand clones, of which 70% to 90% were detected only once. The top ten clonotypes cover about 7% of the sample.

Study-wide conclusions, independent of this receptor: How much clinical and demographic metadata was included differed by source and by participant, and the metadata was provided uncurated.

The CDR3 sequence holds 15 residues, the cysteine and phenylalanine included. Kept here is only the CDR3 DNA, which spans 45 bases and is read in frame from base 1. CDR1 and CDR2, looked up from the germline V gene, are SGHTA and FQGNSA. Trimming takes 5 bases off V and 6 bases off J; junction bases not matched to a gene: 9. Material: peripheral blood. The receptor was isolated from a human donor in a cohort sampled during active COVID-19. The rearranged segments are TRBV7-2 and TRBJ2-1; 8 bases in the junction line up with TRBD2. The CDR3: CASSPHGGASNEQFF. The DNA sequence is TGTGCCAGCAGCCCTCACGGGGGGGCAAGCAATGAGCAGTTCTTC.